This is a list of T cell receptor beta chains from one sample in a study of T-cell reconstitution after alpha-beta-depleted transplantation in children. TCRdb processed the PCR reads anew with MiXCR; each CDR3 protein has one entry. The table has some 600,000 distinct CDR3 sequences, under 15% seen once; the top ten hold about 2.2%. Sequencing was performed on PBMCs, mostly from graft donor cells, taken 360 days after TCRalphabeta/CD19-depleted stem cell transplant. Receptors were obtained from a male patient between 5 and 17 years old who had a stem cell transplant for acute myeloid leukemia, so the T cells may come from the graft donor. CDR3s include the opening cysteine and the closing phenylalanine or tryptophan. Fields, in order: clone size, J gene, V gene, D gene, CDR3 protein, CDR3 DNA. D genes are given only for firm matches. Clone size is shown for a subset of rows, as once, few, many or a class of expanded clone.

clone_size: many
j_call: TRBJ2-1
v_call: TRBV6-6
d_call: TRBD2
cdr3_aa: CASKAGVVHEQFF
cdr3_nt: TGTGCCAGCAAGGCGGGGGTTGTCCATGAGCAGTTCTTC

clone_size: few
j_call: TRBJ1-2
v_call: TRBV4-3
d_call: -
cdr3_aa: CASSQGPGSNYGYTF
cdr3_nt: TGCGCCAGCAGCCAAGGTCCCGGTTCTAACTATGGCTACACCTTC

clone_size: -
j_call: TRBJ2-7
v_call: TRBV18
d_call: -
cdr3_aa: CASSPGGHGYEQYF
cdr3_nt: TGTGCCAGCTCACCTGGTGGACATGGCTACGAGCAGTACTTC

clone_size: few
j_call: TRBJ2-7
v_call: TRBV4-2
d_call: -
cdr3_aa: CASYPQRRSAGQYF
cdr3_nt: TGTGCCAGCTATCCCCAACGGAGGTCGGCCGGGCAGTACTTC

clone_size: many
j_call: TRBJ2-1
v_call: TRBV6-5
d_call: -
cdr3_aa: CASSYSVILSVEQFF
cdr3_nt: TGTGCCAGCAGTTACTCGGTAATCCTCTCGGTTGAGCAGTTCTTC

clone_size: few
j_call: TRBJ2-1
v_call: TRBV5-1
d_call: -
cdr3_aa: CASSYLTWGPLNNEQFF
cdr3_nt: TGCGCCAGCAGCTACCTCACATGGGGCCCGCTTAACAATGAGCAGTTCTTC

clone_size: -
j_call: TRBJ2-1
v_call: TRBV27
d_call: -
cdr3_aa: CASSLIGAKQFF
cdr3_nt: TGTGCCAGCAGTTTAATCGGAGCTAAGCAGTTCTTC

clone_size: few
j_call: TRBJ1-5
v_call: TRBV4-2
d_call: TRBD1
cdr3_aa: CASSQLIGQGAPKHF
cdr3_nt: TGTGCCAGCAGCCAATTAATTGGACAGGGTGCCCCCAAGCATTTT

clone_size: few
j_call: TRBJ2-7
v_call: TRBV6-2/TRBV6-3
d_call: -
cdr3_aa: CASSYAGEQYF
cdr3_nt: TGTGCCAGCAGTTATGCGGGCGAGCAGTACTTC

clone_size: -
j_call: TRBJ2-3
v_call: TRBV10-2
d_call: TRBD2
cdr3_aa: CASSESTGGLAGATDTQYF
cdr3_nt: TGCGCCAGCAGTGAGTCGACAGGGGGACTAGCGGGAGCCACAGATACGCAGTATTTT

clone_size: -
j_call: TRBJ1-5
v_call: TRBV14
d_call: -
cdr3_aa: CASSHQGGGPQHF
cdr3_nt: TGTGCCAGCAGCCACCAGGGCGGGGGTCCGCAGCATTTT

clone_size: few
j_call: TRBJ2-7
v_call: TRBV12-3/TRBV12-4
d_call: -
cdr3_aa: CASSLVGQHRPYEQYF
cdr3_nt: TGTGCCAGCAGTTTAGTCGGGCAGCACCGGCCCTACGAGCAGTACTTC

clone_size: many
j_call: TRBJ2-5
v_call: TRBV5-1
d_call: -
cdr3_aa: CASSWRPPETQYF
cdr3_nt: TGCGCCAGCAGCTGGAGGCCCCCCGAGACCCAGTACTTC

clone_size: few
j_call: TRBJ2-3
v_call: TRBV2
d_call: -
cdr3_aa: CASSEKASGDF
cdr3_nt: TGTGCCAGCAGTGAAAAGGCTAGTGGGGATTTT

clone_size: -
j_call: TRBJ1-1
v_call: TRBV5-1
d_call: TRBD1
cdr3_aa: CASSGVRQGTEAFF
cdr3_nt: TGCGCCAGCAGCGGGGTGAGACAGGGCACTGAAGCTTTCTTT

clone_size: -
j_call: TRBJ2-5
v_call: TRBV6-2/TRBV6-3
d_call: -
cdr3_aa: CASSYFQFQETQYF
cdr3_nt: TGTGCCAGCAGTTACTTTCAATTCCAAGAGACCCAGTACTTC

clone_size: few
j_call: TRBJ2-7
v_call: TRBV6-2/TRBV6-3
d_call: TRBD2
cdr3_aa: CASSTLDGRANEQYF
cdr3_nt: TGTGCCAGCAGTACTCTTGACGGGAGGGCCAACGAGCAGTACTTC

clone_size: many
j_call: TRBJ2-1
v_call: TRBV28
d_call: TRBD2
cdr3_aa: CASRTTGILGGRAIYEQFF
cdr3_nt: TGTGCCAGCAGGACGACAGGGATCCTTGGCGGGAGGGCCATCTATGAGCAGTTCTTC

clone_size: few
j_call: TRBJ2-1
v_call: TRBV4-3
d_call: -
cdr3_aa: CASSQETSLRDEQFF
cdr3_nt: TGCGCCAGCAGCCAAGAAACTAGCCTTAGAGATGAGCAGTTCTTC

clone_size: -
j_call: TRBJ2-3
v_call: TRBV15
d_call: -
cdr3_aa: CATRPGFTDTQYF
cdr3_nt: TGTGCCACCAGACCGGGTTTCACAGATACGCAGTATTTT

clone_size: many
j_call: TRBJ2-5
v_call: TRBV6-5
d_call: -
cdr3_aa: CASSYSKRGSRETQYF
cdr3_nt: TGTGCCAGCAGTTACTCGAAGAGGGGGAGCAGAGAGACCCAGTACTTC

clone_size: -
j_call: TRBJ1-4
v_call: TRBV7-2
d_call: -
cdr3_aa: CASSFLGYEKLFF
cdr3_nt: TGTGCCAGCAGCTTCTTGGGCTATGAAAAACTGTTTTTT

clone_size: many
j_call: TRBJ2-7
v_call: TRBV7-9
d_call: -
cdr3_aa: CASSPLGGLFYEQYF
cdr3_nt: TGTGCCAGCAGCCCCCTTGGAGGGTTATTCTACGAGCAGTACTTC

clone_size: many
j_call: TRBJ2-1
v_call: TRBV29-1
d_call: TRBD2
cdr3_aa: CSVEPASGRAVSNEQFF
cdr3_nt: TGCAGCGTTGAACCGGCTAGCGGGAGGGCCGTAAGCAATGAGCAGTTCTTC

clone_size: -
j_call: TRBJ2-5
v_call: TRBV25-1
d_call: TRBD2
cdr3_aa: CASSEFSSGRQETQYF
cdr3_nt: TGTGCCAGCAGTGAATTTTCTAGCGGGAGACAAGAGACCCAGTACTTC

clone_size: -
j_call: TRBJ1-5
v_call: TRBV20-1
d_call: -
cdr3_aa: CSASGGNSNQPQHF
cdr3_nt: TGCAGTGCTAGCGGGGGAAATAGCAATCAGCCCCAGCATTTT

clone_size: -
j_call: TRBJ2-6
v_call: TRBV29-1
d_call: -
cdr3_aa: CSVDGGTAFSGANVLTF
cdr3_nt: TGCAGCGTTGATGGGGGGACAGCGTTCTCTGGGGCCAACGTCCTGACTTTC

clone_size: few
j_call: TRBJ2-3
v_call: TRBV9
d_call: -
cdr3_aa: CASSSSPSPTDTQYF
cdr3_nt: TGTGCCAGCAGCTCTAGCCCGAGCCCCACAGATACGCAGTATTTT

clone_size: -
j_call: TRBJ2-5
v_call: TRBV7-9
d_call: -
cdr3_aa: CASSDLVVTKRF
cdr3_nt: TGTGCCAGCAGTGATTTGGTGGTTACCAAAAGATTC

clone_size: few
j_call: TRBJ2-3
v_call: TRBV7-7
d_call: -
cdr3_aa: CASSLDSLSVTQYF
cdr3_nt: TGTGCTAGCAGCTTAGATTCTCTGTCGGTTACGCAGTATTTT

clone_size: -
j_call: TRBJ2-7
v_call: TRBV13
d_call: TRBD1
cdr3_aa: CASSLDRGGVYEQYF
cdr3_nt: TGTGCCAGCAGTCTGGACAGGGGGGGAGTGTACGAGCAGTACTTC

clone_size: many
j_call: TRBJ2-2
v_call: TRBV10-3
d_call: -
cdr3_aa: CAISVVAANTGELFF
cdr3_nt: TGTGCCATCAGTGTGGTAGCGGCGAACACCGGGGAGCTGTTTTTT

clone_size: many
j_call: TRBJ1-1
v_call: TRBV27
d_call: TRBD1
cdr3_aa: CASRTDRGEAEAFF
cdr3_nt: TGTGCCAGCAGAACTGACAGGGGGGAGGCTGAAGCTTTCTTT

clone_size: -
j_call: TRBJ1-4
v_call: TRBV7-3
d_call: -
cdr3_aa: CATDLAQDIATNEKLFF
cdr3_nt: TGTGCCACCGACCTCGCGCAGGATATTGCAACTAATGAAAAACTGTTTTTT

clone_size: few
j_call: TRBJ2-3
v_call: TRBV7-3
d_call: -
cdr3_aa: CASSPGPYGHTQYF
cdr3_nt: TGTGCCAGCAGCCCGGGACCATATGGGCATACGCAGTATTTT

clone_size: -
j_call: TRBJ2-7
v_call: TRBV28
d_call: TRBD1
cdr3_aa: CASTGQGSSYEQYF
cdr3_nt: TGTGCCAGCACGGGACAGGGAAGTTCCTACGAGCAGTACTTC

clone_size: -
j_call: TRBJ2-1
v_call: TRBV11-2
d_call: TRBD1
cdr3_aa: CASSSRQGTNLNNEQFF
cdr3_nt: TGTGCCAGCAGCTCTCGACAGGGGACCAACCTCAACAATGAGCAGTTCTTC

clone_size: many
j_call: TRBJ2-7
v_call: TRBV6-6
d_call: TRBD1
cdr3_aa: CASSRDRGEQYF
cdr3_nt: TGTGCCAGCAGTCGGGACAGGGGAGAGCAGTACTTC

clone_size: many
j_call: TRBJ1-2
v_call: TRBV28
d_call: -
cdr3_aa: CASSFGGGWSYGYTF
cdr3_nt: TGTGCCAGCAGTTTCGGAGGGGGTTGGAGCTATGGCTACACCTTC

clone_size: many
j_call: TRBJ2-1
v_call: TRBV3-1
d_call: -
cdr3_aa: CASSHPFWLWPDNEQFF
cdr3_nt: TGTGCCAGCAGCCACCCTTTTTGGCTGTGGCCTGACAATGAGCAGTTCTTC

clone_size: many
j_call: TRBJ2-7
v_call: TRBV29-1
d_call: -
cdr3_aa: CSVLNSSYEQYF
cdr3_nt: TGCAGCGTTCTGAACAGCTCCTACGAGCAGTACTTC

clone_size: -
j_call: TRBJ2-5
v_call: TRBV6-5
d_call: TRBD2
cdr3_aa: CASSYRVIAGVQETQYF
cdr3_nt: TGTGCCAGCAGCTACCGGGTGATAGCGGGGGTCCAAGAGACCCAGTACTTC

clone_size: -
j_call: TRBJ2-2
v_call: TRBV12-3/TRBV12-4
d_call: -
cdr3_aa: CASSLNPSPNTGELFF
cdr3_nt: TGTGCCAGCAGTTTAAACCCTAGTCCGAACACCGGGGAGCTGTTTTTT

clone_size: -
j_call: TRBJ2-1
v_call: TRBV29-1
d_call: -
cdr3_aa: CSAVDPSSYNEQFF
cdr3_nt: TGCAGCGCTGTGGATCCGAGCTCCTACAATGAGCAGTTCTTC

clone_size: -
j_call: TRBJ2-3
v_call: TRBV29-1
d_call: -
cdr3_aa: CSASGRSSDTQYF
cdr3_nt: TGCAGCGCGTCGGGGCGTTCCTCAGATACGCAGTATTTT

clone_size: many
j_call: TRBJ2-2
v_call: TRBV29-1
d_call: -
cdr3_aa: CSVGGLRDTGELFF
cdr3_nt: TGCAGCGTTGGGGGTCTAAGGGACACCGGGGAGCTGTTTTTT

clone_size: many
j_call: TRBJ2-1
v_call: TRBV14
d_call: -
cdr3_aa: CASSRLVRNEQFF
cdr3_nt: TGTGCCAGCAGCCGCCTAGTGCGTAATGAGCAGTTCTTC

clone_size: many
j_call: TRBJ2-1
v_call: TRBV7-8
d_call: TRBD2
cdr3_aa: CASSLGLAGVGEQFF
cdr3_nt: TGTGCCAGCAGCTTAGGACTAGCGGGAGTAGGAGAGCAGTTCTTC

clone_size: few
j_call: TRBJ2-1
v_call: TRBV6-2/TRBV6-3
d_call: -
cdr3_aa: CASSYGAGEQFF
cdr3_nt: TGTGCCAGCAGTTACGGAGCGGGTGAGCAGTTCTTC

clone_size: -
j_call: TRBJ2-7
v_call: TRBV28
d_call: -
cdr3_aa: CASSNRLSSYEQYF
cdr3_nt: TGTGCCAGCAGTAATAGACTGAGCTCCTACGAGCAGTACTTC